This T cell receptor (beta chain) emerged from a study of identical twins. Via MiXCR, TCRdb re-called the 5' RACE reads, giving one row per CDR3 protein. The sample shows under 900,000 distinct CDR3 sequences, 18% of them seen only once. This clonotype came up a few times. The same data also went into a second study, on T cells expressing NK-cell markers.

What was sequenced was PBMCs. This sequence originates from a woman under 30 in good health.

CDR3 sequence reads: CASSQGRSGRHGDEQYF. As DNA, the CDR3 is TGCGCCAGCAGCCAAGGACGGTCGGGGAGGCATGGGGACGAGCAGTACTTC. The chain combines TRBV4-3 with TRBJ2-7; a weak D match, TRBD2 (6 bases). Germline values: CDR1 LGHNA, CDR2 YSLEER. CDR3 length equals 17 residues. Trimming took 1 base from V and 5 from J, leaving 21 bases between them.